The source of this T cell receptor beta chain is a study of T cell responses to AZD1222 COVID-19 vaccine. Study observations and caveats: Within unmutated variant regions lay the reported targets of nearly half of spike-specific TCRs.

Using immunoSEQ multiplex PCR, the repertoire was profiled, and TCRdb retains in-frame clones only, with some absent. The repertoire holds approximately 300,000 clones, with 85% to 95% as singletons. The V and J ends lost 1 base and 2 bases respectively, with 12 bases between them. Germline V CDR1 and CDR2: SGHAT, FQNNGV. This CDR3 comprises 16 residues. To note about this clone: Antigen: not known.

Specimen: peripheral blood, collected 28 days after the second AZD1222 dose. The chain joins TRBV11-2 to TRBJ1-5; D gene uncertain. The receptor's source is an adult who received the AZD1222 COVID-19 vaccine. The CDR3 DNA sequence: TGTGCCAGCAGCTTAGTGGCCGGGAAGGGCAATCAGCCCCAGCATTTT. Its protein is CASSLVAGKGNQPQHF.